The next 15 T cell receptor beta chains were all read from a single sample in a study of T-cell memory formation after mild COVID-19. One entry per CDR3 protein, called by TCRdb with MiXCR from the 5' RACE reads. The repertoire consists of under 650,000 distinct CDR3 sequences, with about 20% occurring once and the leading ten covering about 12%. Sequencing input: PBMCs or a T cell subset sorted from them (not recorded which). These receptors were obtained from an adult woman who had mild COVID-19 (a few samples of this study predate the infection). Cell type and time point are not known.

V is TRBV6-1 and J is TRBJ2-7; perhaps TRBD2 as D (6 bases). CDR1 and CDR2 from the germline V gene are MNHNS and SASEGT. Trimming removed 0 bases at V and 7 bases at J, with 13 bases between. This CDR3 spans 14 amino acids. DNA of the CDR3: TGTGCCAGCAGTGAAGCAAACGGGGGAAGGGAGCAGTACTTC. This gives the protein CASSEANGGREQYF.

This clonotype was recorded a few times. The chain links TRBV4-3 to TRBJ2-5; D unresolved. Deletions cut 0 bases from V and 5 bases from J, with 13 bases between. This CDR3 contains 15 residues. CDR1 and CDR2 from the germline V gene are LGHNA and YSLEER. The CDR3 bases are TGCGCCAGCAGCCAAGACCGGGTGCGAACGGAGACCCAGTACTTC. Amino acid sequence: CASSQDRVRTETQYF.

V gene TRBV7-2 combines with J gene TRBJ2-5; the match to TRBD2 covers 9 bases. Germline CDR1 reads SGHTA; CDR2 reads FQGNSA. CDR3 size: 17 residues. V was clipped by 1 base and J by 5 bases; unmatched bases: 11. This CDR3 is CASSLELRGGLRETQYF. Written as DNA, the CDR3 is TGTGCCAGCAGCTTAGAGCTGCGGGGGGGCCTCCGGGAGACCCAGTACTTC.

In its sample, this clonotype was seen a few times. The chain couples TRBV27 to TRBJ2-7; 9 bases align to TRBD2. This CDR3 is built from 17 residues. In germline, CDR1 is MNHEY, CDR2 SMNVEV (reference sequence). With V trimmed by 8 bases and J by 5 bases, 19 bases remained unmatched. CDR3 protein: CASRPWQIAGEPHEQYF. CDR3 bases: TGTGCCAGCCGACCATGGCAAATAGCGGGAGAGCCCCACGAGCAGTACTTC.

The chain has TRBV25-1 and TRBJ2-2; D is tentatively TRBD1 or TRBD2 (6 bases each). V shed 8 bases and J shed 0 bases, with 19 bases lying between them. Germline V gives CDR1 MGHDK, CDR2 SYGVNS. There are 17 residues in the CDR3. CDR3 amino acids: CASHSTAGGPNTGELFF. The CDR3 nucleotides are TGTGCCAGCCATTCTACGGCCGGGGGCCCGAACACCGGGGAGCTGTTTTTT.

This clonotype was seen at least ten times. This chain connects TRBV7-9 to TRBJ1-1, with 10 bases fitting TRBD1. Germline V gives CDR1 SEHNR, CDR2 FQNEAQ (reference sequence). V shed 5 bases, J shed 1 base, and the junction held 1 base outside the gene matches. The CDR3 runs to 14 residues. The CDR3, as DNA: TGTGCCAGCAGCCGGACAGGGGGGAACACTGAAGCTTTCTTT. This codes for CASSRTGGNTEAFF.

This clonotype was seen a handful of times. The V call is TRBV29-1, the J call TRBJ1-2; no definite D call. The CDR3 contains 13 residues. Trimming shortened V by 7 bases and J by 0 bases, and 12 bases separated the two germline ends. Germline CDR1 SQVTM, CDR2 ANQGSEA. The DNA for the CDR3 is TGCAGCGCTCCCTCGGGAGCTAACTATGGCTACACCTTC. Its protein is CSAPSGANYGYTF.

V is TRBV24-1 and J is TRBJ2-1, with TRBD1 matching over 8 bases. This CDR3 comprises 16 residues. After removal of 6 bases from V and 5 bases from J, the junction contained 11 bases not matched to a gene. CDR1 is KGHDR and CDR2 is SFDVKD in the germline V gene. The CDR3 DNA reads as TGTGCCACCAGTCGGGGGTCGAGGACAGGGAACAATGAGCAGTTCTTC. Translation: CATSRGSRTGNNEQFF.

The rearrangement joins TRBV9 to TRBJ2-3; TRBD2 matches at 10 bases. The germline V gene has CDR1 SGDLS and CDR2 YYNGEE. The CDR3 covers 15 residues. Trimming at V came to 0 bases and at J to 6 bases, leaving 4 bases not matched to a gene. CDR3 bases: TGTGCCAGCAGCGTAGCCCTAGCGGGAGCGGATACGCAGTATTTT. Protein: CASSVALAGADTQYF.

This clonotype turned up a few times. The chain uses TRBV4-1 and TRBJ2-5, with a weak D call TRBD1 (5 bases). CDR1 is MGHRA, CDR2 YSYEKL, per germline. The CDR3 sequence is 18 residues long. Trimming cost V 1 base and J 8 bases, with 26 bases left between them. CDR3 DNA sequence: TGCGCCAGCAGCCAAGTTTATACAGCCATGGCCTGGCAGGGAACCCAGTACTTC. Translated: CASSQVYTAMAWQGTQYF.

This sequence joins TRBV13 and TRBJ2-3, with 14 bases fitting TRBD2. Germline values: CDR1 PRHDT, CDR2 FYEKMQ (reference sequence). Trimming took 5 bases from V and 2 from J; bases not matched to a gene: 12. This CDR3 has 19 amino acids. CDR3 DNA sequence: TGTGCCAGCAGCCGGAGACTAGCGGGAGGGCCCCGGCTCACAGATACGCAGTATTTT. Translation gives CASSRRLAGGPRLTDTQYF.

With respect to this clonotype: This CDR3 fails to terminate in the conserved phenylalanine or tryptophan, so it likely reflects a read error. The DNA is left out, because the CDR3 cannot be placed on it with certainty; the CDR3 is given as TCRdb lists it. The genes are TRBV7-9 and TRBJ1-2; the table's D call of TRBD1 was not tested on the DNA. Ends included, the CDR3 has 16 residues. Looked up from germline, CDR1 is SEHNR and CDR2 is FQNEAQ (reference sequence). The chain's CDR3 is CASSLGVLSGTGLRLL.

The chain joins TRBV5-5 to TRBJ1-1; unclear D gene. Trimming stripped 4 bases from V and 1 base from J, with 8 bases between. Germline assignment: CDR1 SGHKS and CDR2 YYEKEE (reference sequence). This CDR3 has 13 residues. The CDR3 nucleotides are TGTGCCAGCAGCCATGGGAGGAACACTGAAGCTTTCTTT. It codes for CASSHGRNTEAFF.

V and J are TRBV6-2 or TRBV6-3 and TRBJ2-6; no reliable D call. Germline V gene lookup returns CDR1 MNHEY and CDR2 SVGEGT. V dropped 6 bases and J dropped 2 bases, with 11 bases sitting between them. The CDR3 consists of 15 residues. The CDR3: CASRAEGTGANVLTF. CDR3 DNA sequence: TGTGCCAGCAGAGCTGAAGGGACTGGGGCCAACGTCCTGACTTTC.

J is TRBJ1-1 and V is TRBV5-6; TRBD1 matches 7 bases. Germline V gives CDR1 SGHDT, CDR2 YYEEEE. The J segment lost 1 base and the V segment lost 4 bases, leaving 7 bases of the junction unmatched. The CDR3 length is 15 residues. The CDR3 DNA reads as TGTGCCAGCAGCATAGGGGACAGACCGAACACTGAAGCTTTCTTT. Protein: CASSIGDRPNTEAFF.